This T cell receptor beta chain was captured by sequencing in a study of human T cells and chemical hapten exposure. TCRdb recomputed calls from the RACE reads with MiXCR, one row per CDR3 protein. The sample contains roughly 120,000 distinct CDR3 sequences, more than 7.5% of which appear only once. Time point given: healthy volunteer bleed at 2 weeks. The authors' total RNA extraction used unfractionated whole blood. With 7 bases removed from V and 0 bases from J, the gap between germline ends came to 13 bases. This CDR3 has 15 residues. Germline assignment: CDR1 MNHEY and CDR2 SVGAGI. The sample consisted of whole blood. This rearrangement joins TRBV6-5 to TRBJ2-1; TRBD1 might be the D (6 bases). The TCR originated in a male donor in good health. Some clones in this sample may be carry-over from other donors' samples. CDR3 region: CASTPRTASYNEQFF. The CDR3 DNA reads as TGTGCCAGCACCCCGAGGACAGCCTCCTACAATGAGCAGTTCTTC.